This is a list of T cell receptor beta chains from one sample in a study of T-cell memory formation after mild COVID-19. Each CDR3 protein is one row after TCRdb ran MiXCR on the 5' RACE reads. The data hold about 140,000 distinct CDR3 sequences, with about 14% observed a single time. Sequencing was done on a sample of PBMCs or a T cell subset sorted from them (not recorded which). Receptors originate from an adult woman who had mild COVID-19 (a few samples of this study predate the infection). Cell type and time point are not known. CDR3s include the opening cysteine and the closing phenylalanine or tryptophan. A D gene is named only where the DNA matches it firmly. Clone size is not always given. Where it is, it says once, few, many or a class for expanded clones.

TRBV5-1	TRBJ2-7	.	.	CASSHVGDEQYF	TGCGCCAGCAGCCATGTGGGGGACGAGCAGTACTTC
TRBV20-1	TRBJ1-1	.	few	CSARGIEGRENTEAFF	TGCAGTGCTAGAGGTATCGAGGGGAGGGAGAACACTGAAGCTTTCTTT
TRBV6-2/TRBV6-3	TRBJ2-5	.	few	CASSAVSSQETQYF	TGTGCCAGCAGTGCCGTTAGCAGCCAAGAGACCCAGTACTTC
TRBV7-3	TRBJ2-1	TRBD2	few	CASSLTGGTSGGAIEQFF	TGTGCCAGCAGCTTAACGGGTGGGACTAGCGGGGGAGCGATCGAGCAGTTCTTC
TRBV6-6	TRBJ2-4	TRBD2	few	CASLRGLAGSNKNIQYF	TGTGCCAGTCTAAGAGGGCTAGCGGGATCTAACAAAAACATTCAGTACTTC
TRBV11-1	TRBJ2-5	.	many	CASSLVGGPPQETQYF	TGTGCCAGCAGCTTAGTTGGGGGGCCTCCACAAGAGACCCAGTACTTC
TRBV9	TRBJ2-7	.	.	CASSPLGGETDEQYF	TGTGCCAGCAGCCCCCTGGGGGGAGAGACCGACGAGCAGTACTTC
TRBV27	TRBJ2-1	.	.	CASSPQSYSSDRSEQFF	TGTGCCAGCAGTCCCCAAAGTTACTCTTCCGACAGGAGTGAGCAGTTCTTC
TRBV4-3	TRBJ2-7	TRBD2	few	CASSHYSGSEYEQYF	TGCGCCAGCAGCCATTATAGCGGGAGCGAGTACGAGCAGTACTTC
TRBV6-2/TRBV6-3	TRBJ2-1	TRBD1	.	CASNQGQGSEQFF	TGTGCCAGCAACCAGGGACAGGGGAGTGAGCAGTTCTTC
TRBV9	TRBJ2-3	.	few	CASSVSGVTDTQYF	TGTGCCAGCAGCGTTTCGGGGGTCACAGATACGCAGTATTTT
TRBV19	TRBJ1-5	.	.	CASSPASIGNQPQHF	TGTGCCAGTAGCCCCGCCAGTATTGGCAATCAGCCCCAGCATTTT
TRBV5-6	TRBJ2-1	TRBD2	.	CASSLGSGSNEQFF	TGTGCCAGCAGCTTGGGAAGCGGGAGCAATGAGCAGTTCTTC
TRBV6-2/TRBV6-3	TRBJ2-2	.	.	CASSYSPRIDTGELFF	TGTGCCAGCAGTTACTCGCCCAGGATCGACACCGGGGAGCTGTTTTTT
TRBV7-2	TRBJ2-1	TRBD2	.	CASSLGPAGGYNEQFF	TGTGCCAGCAGCTTAGGCCCAGCGGGAGGGTACAATGAGCAGTTCTTC
TRBV27	TRBJ1-4	.	few	CASSFSGTNEKLFF	TGTGCCAGCAGTTTCTCCGGGACTAATGAAAAACTGTTTTTT
TRBV5-1	TRBJ2-7	TRBD2	few	CASSLADAASGVYEQYF	TGCGCCAGCAGCTTGGCCGACGCGGCTAGCGGGGTTTACGAGCAGTACTTC
TRBV27	TRBJ2-6	.	few	CASTSDGANVLTF	TGTGCCAGCACCAGTGATGGGGCCAACGTCCTGACTTTC
TRBV5-1	TRBJ2-1	.	few	CASSYARVNEQFF	TGCGCCAGCAGCTATGCCAGGGTTAATGAGCAGTTCTTC
TRBV7-6	TRBJ2-2	TRBD2	.	CASSLHTGTSAGELFF	TGTGCCAGCAGCTTACACACCGGGACTAGCGCCGGGGAGCTGTTTTTT
TRBV7-9	TRBJ2-1	TRBD1	.	CASNPTGANEQFF	TGTGCCAGCAACCCGACAGGGGCCAATGAGCAGTTCTTC
TRBV9	TRBJ2-7	TRBD1	many	CASSFNSGQGYDEQYF	TGTGCCAGCAGCTTTAATTCGGGACAGGGTTATGACGAGCAGTACTTC
TRBV7-2	TRBJ1-2	.	few	CASSSRGVGGYTF	TGTGCCAGCAGCTCCCGAGGGGTTGGCGGCTACACCTTC
TRBV5-1	TRBJ2-2	.	.	CASNTPDRGTGELFF	TGCGCCAGCAACACACCCGACAGAGGGACCGGGGAGCTGTTTTTT
TRBV7-8	TRBJ2-1	TRBD2	few	CASNRNGGSEQFF	TGTGCCAGCAATAGGAATGGCGGGAGTGAGCAGTTCTTC
TRBV2	TRBJ2-1	TRBD2	.	CASTSGGGGYNEQFF	TGTGCCAGCACATCCGGGGGGGGTGGCTACAATGAGCAGTTCTTC
TRBV7-2	TRBJ1-3	.	.	CASSAIGSGNTIYF	TGTGCCAGCAGCGCAATCGGCTCTGGAAACACCATATATTTT
TRBV27	TRBJ1-1	.	.	CASSFDHRTEAFF	TGTGCCAGCAGTTTTGACCACCGCACTGAAGCTTTCTTT
TRBV7-8	TRBJ1-2	.	few	CASSLGGSGYGYTF	TGTGCCAGCAGCTTAGGGGGCTCTGGCTATGGCTACACCTTC
TRBV3-1	TRBJ1-1	.	few	CASSQISGGNEAFF	TGTGCCAGCAGCCAAATAAGCGGCGGCAATGAAGCTTTCTTT
TRBV20-1	TRBJ2-7	TRBD1	.	CSARETGNTYEQYF	TGCAGTGCTAGAGAGACAGGGAACACCTACGAGCAGTACTTC
TRBV12-3/TRBV12-4	TRBJ1-2	TRBD1	.	CASRWDRGLYGYTF	TGTGCCAGCCGCTGGGACAGGGGGCTCTATGGCTACACCTTC
TRBV5-1	TRBJ2-2	.	.	CASSLEGELDTGELFF	TGCGCCAGCAGCTTGGAGGGAGAACTGGACACCGGGGAGCTGTTTTTT
TRBV5-1	TRBJ2-7	TRBD2	.	CASSPQTSGFLSEQYF	TGCGCCAGCAGCCCTCAGACTAGCGGCTTTCTAAGCGAGCAGTACTTC